The entry below describes one T cell receptor (beta chain). Profiled with immunoSEQ multiplex PCR; TCRdb holds only in-frame clones, not every one. The table records millions of clones, approximately 94% of them present only once. The source of the sample is a study of shared clonotypes between healthy human individuals. In the naive CD8 group, cells lacked CD45RO and were positively selected for CCR7, so terminally differentiated effector memory CD45RA+ cells were left out. This TCR was recovered from a young man in good health. Some clones in this sample may be carry-over from other donors' samples. The sequencing input was naive CD8+ T cells from PBMCs.

The CDR3 region has the DNA TGTGCCAGCAGTGCCAGGGTAGGGTACGAGCAGTACTTC. It specifies CASSARVGYEQYF. V is TRBV27 and J is TRBJ2-7; D perhaps matches TRBD1 (5 bases). V was cut by 5 bases and J by 4 bases, with 12 bases left in between. Germline-derived CDR1 and CDR2 are MNHEY and SMNVEV (reference sequence). The CDR3 is made up of 13 amino acids.